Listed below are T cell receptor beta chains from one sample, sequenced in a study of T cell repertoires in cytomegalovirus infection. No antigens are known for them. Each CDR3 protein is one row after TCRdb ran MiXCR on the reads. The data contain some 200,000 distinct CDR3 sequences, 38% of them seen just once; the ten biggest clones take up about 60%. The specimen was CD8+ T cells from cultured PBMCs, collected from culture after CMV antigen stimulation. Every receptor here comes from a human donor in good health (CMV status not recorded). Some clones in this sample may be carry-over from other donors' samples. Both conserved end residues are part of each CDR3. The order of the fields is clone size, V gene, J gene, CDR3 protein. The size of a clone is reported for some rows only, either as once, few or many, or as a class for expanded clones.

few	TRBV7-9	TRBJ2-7	CASSSTGTGNTYEQYF
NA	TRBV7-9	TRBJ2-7	CASSSSGGSTYEQYF
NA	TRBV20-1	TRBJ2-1	CSPYWWLAPRDEQFF
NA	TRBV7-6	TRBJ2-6	CASIITGVLTF
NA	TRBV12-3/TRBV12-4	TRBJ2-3	CASSLPSDTQYF
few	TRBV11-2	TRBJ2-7	CASSLGTGINEQYF
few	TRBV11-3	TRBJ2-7	CASSSEPGLAGGVEQYF
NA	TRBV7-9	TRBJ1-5	CASSSSTRTTQPQHF
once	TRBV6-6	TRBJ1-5	CASSVRTGSNQPQHF
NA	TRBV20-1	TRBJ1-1	CSASPTGGTTEAFF
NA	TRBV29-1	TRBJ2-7	CSVAGSESYEQYF
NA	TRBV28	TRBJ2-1	CASTIADYNEQFF
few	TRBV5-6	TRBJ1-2	CASSLEGQGYGYTF
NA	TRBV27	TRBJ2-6	CASSLRDSDSGANVLTF
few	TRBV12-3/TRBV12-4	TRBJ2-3	CASIGLAGGPGTDTQYF
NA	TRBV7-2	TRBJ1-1	CASSSTGADTEAFF
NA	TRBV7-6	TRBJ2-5	CASTLPWGQETQYF
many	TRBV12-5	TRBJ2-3	CASGLATPRGTQYF
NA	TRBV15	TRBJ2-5	CATSRWDRAGETQYF
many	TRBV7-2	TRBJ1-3	CASSSGQISGNTIYF
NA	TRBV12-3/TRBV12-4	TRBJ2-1	CACSLFWTSGVRGNEQFF
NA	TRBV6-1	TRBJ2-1	CASSDPGQGDNEQFF
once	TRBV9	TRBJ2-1	CASSALIYNEQFF
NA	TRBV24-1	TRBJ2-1	CATSDRYLGLAGGFDEQFF
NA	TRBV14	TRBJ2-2	CASSQEPSLPGELFF
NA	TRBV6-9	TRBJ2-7	CASSYEQGVHYEQYF
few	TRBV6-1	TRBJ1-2	CASSEVGTPTYGYTF
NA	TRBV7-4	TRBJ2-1	CASSFPSGANNEQFF
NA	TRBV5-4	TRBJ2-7	CASSPLGDSYEQYF
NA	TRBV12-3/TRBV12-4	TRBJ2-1	CASSPHRSSYNEQFF
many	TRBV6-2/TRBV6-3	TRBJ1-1	CASSYTRLNTEAFF
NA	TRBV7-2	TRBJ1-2	CASSPRSSGYTF
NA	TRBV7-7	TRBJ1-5	CASSLAVDQPQHF
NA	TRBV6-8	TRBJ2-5	CASSYVFQETQYF
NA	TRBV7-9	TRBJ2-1	CASSPGQGSGYNEQFF
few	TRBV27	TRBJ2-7	CASSLSLRQGESYEQYF
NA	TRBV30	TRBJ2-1	CAWSARQGYNEQFF
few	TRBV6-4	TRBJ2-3	CASSDGGATDTQYF
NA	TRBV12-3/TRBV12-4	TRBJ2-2	CASRGLAGVGELFF
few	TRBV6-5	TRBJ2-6	CASSYVVRDRDGANVLTF
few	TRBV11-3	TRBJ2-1	CASSLENRGSSYNEQFF
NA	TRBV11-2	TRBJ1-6	CASRGSYNSPLHF
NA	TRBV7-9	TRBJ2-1	CASSLGGEPYNEQFF
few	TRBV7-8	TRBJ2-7	CASSLPGQLGEQYF
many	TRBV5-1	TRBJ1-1	CASSLVQGLDNEAFF
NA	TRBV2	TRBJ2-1	CARSGVYNEQFF
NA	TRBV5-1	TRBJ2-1	CASSLRASGGRYNEQFF
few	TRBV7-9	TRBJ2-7	CASSSSTKGYEQYF
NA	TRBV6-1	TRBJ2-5	CASSLTSGVQETQYF
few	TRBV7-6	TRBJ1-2	CASSLSPGQEVYGYTF
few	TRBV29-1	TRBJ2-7	CSVEGVLRNEQYF
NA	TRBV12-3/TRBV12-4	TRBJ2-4	CASSAGLAKNIQYF
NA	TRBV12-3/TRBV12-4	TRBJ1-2	CASSSNRGLLGYTF
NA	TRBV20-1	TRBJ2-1	CSASPTYTGHEQFF
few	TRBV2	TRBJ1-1	CARKDVLWPDTEAFF
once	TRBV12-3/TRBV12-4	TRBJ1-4	CASSFGQGVGEKLFF